The sequence of this T cell receptor beta chain was determined in a study of OX40 agonist ivuxolimab in advanced cancers. Study-wide background: With ivuxolimab, an agonistic anti-OX40 (CD134) antibody, patients were treated. Intravenous ivuxolimab was administered to patients every 2 weeks at 0.01 to 10 mg/kg. Study outcomes and limitations: With doses of 0.1 to 3.0 mg/kg, CD4+ and CD8+ blood T cells had undergone clonal expansion by week 6.

This CDR3 has 11 residues. Germline assignment: CDR1 MNHEY and CDR2 SVGAGI. The V gene lost 8 bases and the J gene lost 1 base, with 5 bases spanning the gap. Measured with immunoSEQ multiplex PCR; TCRdb has only the in-frame clones, and not every one. The sample shows tens of thousands of clones, around four fifths of them seen only once. Baseline was the first blood sampling point, followed by cycle 4 day 1 and cycle 7 day 1. A remark on this clone: Its antigen is unidentified.

The clonotype originates from an adult with an advanced solid tumor such as melanoma, head and neck, liver or kidney cancer. Here the sequenced sample was CD4+ or CD8+ T cells sorted from blood, taken in a trial of the OX40 agonist ivuxolimab. The gene calls are TRBV6-5 and TRBJ1-1; D may be TRBD1 (5 bases). Here the CDR3 DNA reads TGTGCCAGCGGGGGGAACACTGAAGCTTTCTTT. Its translation: CASGGNTEAFF.